This T cell receptor (beta chain) was found in a study of cytomegalovirus exposure and HLA in healthy donors. The CDR3 length is 15 residues. The germline V gene has CDR1 SGDLS and CDR2 YYNGEE. The trim removed 3 bases at V and 7 bases at J, leaving 11 bases unmatched. Study-wide findings and caveats: In vitro data verified three CMV-associated chains as specific for CMV antigens. Researchers counted around 180 TCR beta chains as cytomegalovirus-associated. Clusters of TCRs from the first cohort tended to co-occur in the roughly 120 validation repertoires (as a later analysis found).

Method: immunoSEQ multiplex PCR; TCRdb's copy keeps in-frame clones and lacks some. The sample records 190,000 or so clones, roughly 80% being singletons. The donors were in the roughly 130-subject validation cohort, distinct from the approximately 670-subject first cohort. Of note for this clone: Its antigen is still unknown.

The gene calls are TRBV9 and TRBJ2-7; TRBD1 aligns across 9 bases. The source is a woman under 30 in good health and CMV-seropositive. Sequenced: PBMCs. The CDR3 nucleotides are TGTGCCAGCAGCGAAGGGACAGGGCCCTGGGAGGAGCAGTACTTC. It specifies CASSEGTGPWEEQYF.